This T cell receptor beta chain was retrieved from a study of blood T cell repertoires in COVID-19. The CDR3 loop spans 15 amino acids. Germline V CDR1 and CDR2: LNHDA, SQIVND (reference sequence). V shed 3 bases, J shed 6 bases, and the junction held 7 bases outside the gene matches. The method was immunoSEQ multiplex PCR; TCRdb's version includes in-frame clones alone and lacks a portion of them. The sample consists of 90,000 to 150,000 clones, 79% of them appearing once. The source of this sequence is a woman older than 75 with acute or convalescent COVID-19. The sequencing sample was made of peripheral blood. The chain joins TRBV19 to TRBJ2-7, with 11 bases lining up with TRBD2. CDR3 in DNA: TGTGCCAGTAGTATTCTAGCGGGAGGAATGAGCGAGCAGTACTTC. Amino acid sequence: CASSILAGGMSEQYF.